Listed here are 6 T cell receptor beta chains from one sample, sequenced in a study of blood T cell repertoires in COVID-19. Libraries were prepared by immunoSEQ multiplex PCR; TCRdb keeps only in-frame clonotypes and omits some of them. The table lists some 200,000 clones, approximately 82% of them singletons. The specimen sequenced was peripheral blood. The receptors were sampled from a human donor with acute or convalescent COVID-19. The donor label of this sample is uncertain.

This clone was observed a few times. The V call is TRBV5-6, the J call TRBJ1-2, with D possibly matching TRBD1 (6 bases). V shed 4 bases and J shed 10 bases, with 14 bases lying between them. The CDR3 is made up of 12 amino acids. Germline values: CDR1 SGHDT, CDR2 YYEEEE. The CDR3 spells CASSPGVSFYTF. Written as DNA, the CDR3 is TGTGCCAGCAGCCCAGGGGTTAGTTTCTACACCTTC.

CDR3 region: CASSPQQGTYNEQFF. As DNA, the CDR3 is TGTGCCAGCAGCCCCCAACAGGGGACTTACAATGAGCAGTTCTTC. The V and J genes are TRBV11-1 and TRBJ2-1, with D possibly being TRBD1 (7 bases). Between the trimmed V and J ends, which lost 5 bases and 4 bases, there was a span of 15 bases. Germline CDR1 and CDR2: SGHAT and FQDESV (reference sequence). The CDR3 sequence is 15 residues long.

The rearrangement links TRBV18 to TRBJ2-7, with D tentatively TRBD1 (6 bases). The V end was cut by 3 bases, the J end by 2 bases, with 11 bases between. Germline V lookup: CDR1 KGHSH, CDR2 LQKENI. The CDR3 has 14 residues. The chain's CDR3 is CASSPLGHTYEQYF. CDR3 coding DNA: TGTGCCAGCTCACCCCTGGGACATACCTACGAGCAGTACTTC. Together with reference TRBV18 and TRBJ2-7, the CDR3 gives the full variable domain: NAGVMQNPRHLVRRRGQEARLRCSPMKGHSHVYWYRQLPEEGLKFMVYLQKENIIDESGMPKERFSAEFPKEGPSILRIQQVVRGDSAAYFCASSPLGHTYEQYFGPGTRLTVT.

The CDR3 bases are TGCAGTGCTAGTGTAGCGGGCGCGAGCTCCTACGAGCAGTACTTC. Translated, it gives CSASVAGASSYEQYF. The chain is built from TRBV20-1 and TRBJ2-7, with 7 positions matching TRBD2. The CDR3 loop spans 15 amino acids. After removal of 3 bases from V and 0 bases from J, the junction contained 8 bases not matched to a gene. Germline CDR1 reads DFQATT; CDR2 reads SNEGSKA (reference sequence).

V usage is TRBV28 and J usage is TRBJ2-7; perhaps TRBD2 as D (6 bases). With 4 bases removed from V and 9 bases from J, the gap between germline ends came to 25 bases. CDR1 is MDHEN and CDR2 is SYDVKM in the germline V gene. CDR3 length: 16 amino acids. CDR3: CASSSQSGVLPFGQYF. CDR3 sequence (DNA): TGTGCCAGCAGTTCTCAGTCGGGAGTCTTACCTTTTGGGCAGTACTTC.

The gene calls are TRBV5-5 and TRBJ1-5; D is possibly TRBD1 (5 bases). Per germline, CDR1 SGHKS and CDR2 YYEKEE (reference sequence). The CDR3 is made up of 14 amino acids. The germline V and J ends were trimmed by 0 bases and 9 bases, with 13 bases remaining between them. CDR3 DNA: TGTGCCAGCAGCTTGGGGGGCACCCCGGGGCCCCAGCATTTT. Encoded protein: CASSLGGTPGPQHF. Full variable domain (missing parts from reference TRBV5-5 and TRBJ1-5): DAGVTQSPTHLIKTRGQQVTLRCSPISGHKSVSWYQQVLGQGPQFIFQYYEKEERGRGNFPDRFSARQFPNYSSELNVNALLLGDSALYLCASSLGGTPGPQHFGDGTRLSIL.